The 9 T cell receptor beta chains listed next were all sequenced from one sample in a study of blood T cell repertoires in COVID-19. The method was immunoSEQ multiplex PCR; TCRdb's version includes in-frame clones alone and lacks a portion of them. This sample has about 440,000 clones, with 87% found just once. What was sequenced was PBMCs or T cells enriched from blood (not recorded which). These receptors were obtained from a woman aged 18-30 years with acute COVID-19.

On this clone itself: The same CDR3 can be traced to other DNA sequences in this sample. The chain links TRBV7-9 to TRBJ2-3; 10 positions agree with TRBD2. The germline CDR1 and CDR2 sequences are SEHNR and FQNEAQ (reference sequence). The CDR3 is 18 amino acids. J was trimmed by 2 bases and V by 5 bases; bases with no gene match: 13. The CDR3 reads CASSVLRLSGGSTDTQYF. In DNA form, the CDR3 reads TGTGCCAGCAGCGTACTGCGACTTAGCGGGGGGTCCACAGATACGCAGTATTTT.

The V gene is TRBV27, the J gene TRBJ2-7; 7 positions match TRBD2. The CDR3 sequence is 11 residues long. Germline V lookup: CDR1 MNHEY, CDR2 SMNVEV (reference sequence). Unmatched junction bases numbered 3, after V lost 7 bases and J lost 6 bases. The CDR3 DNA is TGTGCCAGCATCACGGGGGGCGAGCAGTACTTC. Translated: CASITGGEQYF.

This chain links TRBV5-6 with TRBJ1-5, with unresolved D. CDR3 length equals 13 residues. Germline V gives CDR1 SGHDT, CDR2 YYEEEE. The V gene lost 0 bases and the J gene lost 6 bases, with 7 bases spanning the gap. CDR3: CASSLATGQPQHF. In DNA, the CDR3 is TGTGCCAGCAGCTTGGCCACGGGTCAGCCCCAGCATTTT. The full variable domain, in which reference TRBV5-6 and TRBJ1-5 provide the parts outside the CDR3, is DAGVTQSPTHLIKTRGQQVTLRCSPKSGHDTVSWYQQALGQGPQFIFQYYEEEERQRGNFPDRFSGHQFPNYSSELNVNALLLGDSALYLCASSLATGQPQHFGDGTRLSIL.

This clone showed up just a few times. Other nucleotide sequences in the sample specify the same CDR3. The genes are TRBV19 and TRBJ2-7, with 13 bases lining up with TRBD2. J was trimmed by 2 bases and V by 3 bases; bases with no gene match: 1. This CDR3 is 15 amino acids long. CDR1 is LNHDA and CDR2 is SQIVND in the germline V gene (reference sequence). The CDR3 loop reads CASSIGLAGAYEQYF. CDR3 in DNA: TGTGCCAGTAGTATCGGACTAGCGGGGGCCTACGAGCAGTACTTC.

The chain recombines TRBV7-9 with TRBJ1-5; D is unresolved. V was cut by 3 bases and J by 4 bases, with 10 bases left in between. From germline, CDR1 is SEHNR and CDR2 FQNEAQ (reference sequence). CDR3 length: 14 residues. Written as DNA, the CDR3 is TGTGCCAGCAGCTTCATTTTTGAGAATCAGCCCCAGCATTTT. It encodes CASSFIFENQPQHF.

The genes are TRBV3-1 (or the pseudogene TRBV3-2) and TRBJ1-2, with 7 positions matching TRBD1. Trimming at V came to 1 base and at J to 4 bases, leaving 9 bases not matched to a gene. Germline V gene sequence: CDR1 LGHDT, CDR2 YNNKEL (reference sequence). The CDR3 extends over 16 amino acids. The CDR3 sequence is CASSQGWPGGGYGYTF. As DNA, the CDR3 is TGTGCCAGCAGCCAAGGATGGCCAGGGGGTGGCTATGGCTACACCTTC.

The CDR3 DNA reads TGTGCCAGCAGTTTAGCGCAGGGGGGCTACACCTTC. It codes for CASSLAQGGYTF. The chain recombines TRBV28 with TRBJ1-2; D possibly corresponds to TRBD1 (6 bases). The V end was cut by 2 bases, the J end by 8 bases, with 9 bases between. Germline CDR1 reads MDHEN; CDR2 reads SYDVKM. CDR3 length equals 12 residues.

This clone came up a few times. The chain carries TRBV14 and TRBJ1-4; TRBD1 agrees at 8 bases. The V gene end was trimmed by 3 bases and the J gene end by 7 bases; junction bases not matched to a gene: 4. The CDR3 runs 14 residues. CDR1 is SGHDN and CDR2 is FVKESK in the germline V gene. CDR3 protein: CASSHQGAGEKLFF. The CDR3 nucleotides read TGTGCCAGCAGCCACCAGGGGGCCGGTGAAAAACTGTTTTTT.

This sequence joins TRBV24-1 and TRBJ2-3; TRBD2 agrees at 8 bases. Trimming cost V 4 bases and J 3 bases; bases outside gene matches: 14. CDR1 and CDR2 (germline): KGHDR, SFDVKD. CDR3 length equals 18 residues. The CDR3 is CATSDSYGRARRTDTQYF. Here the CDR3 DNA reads TGTGCCACCAGTGACTCTTACGGGAGGGCGCGGCGAACAGATACGCAGTATTTT.